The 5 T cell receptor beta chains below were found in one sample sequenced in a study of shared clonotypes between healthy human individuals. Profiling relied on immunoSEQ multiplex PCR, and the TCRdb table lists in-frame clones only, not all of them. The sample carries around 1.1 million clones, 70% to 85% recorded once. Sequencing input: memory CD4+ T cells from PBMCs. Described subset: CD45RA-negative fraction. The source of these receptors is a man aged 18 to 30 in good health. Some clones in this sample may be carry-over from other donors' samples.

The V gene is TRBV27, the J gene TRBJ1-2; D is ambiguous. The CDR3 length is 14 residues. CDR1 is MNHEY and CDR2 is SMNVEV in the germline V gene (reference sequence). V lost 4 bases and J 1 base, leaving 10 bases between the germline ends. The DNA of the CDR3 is TGTGCCAGCAGTTCCGGGGTTTTTAACTATGGCTACACCTTC. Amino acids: CASSSGVFNYGYTF.

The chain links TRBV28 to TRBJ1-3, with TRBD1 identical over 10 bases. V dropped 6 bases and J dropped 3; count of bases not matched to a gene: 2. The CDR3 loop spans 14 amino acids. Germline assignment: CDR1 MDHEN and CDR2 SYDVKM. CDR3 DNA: TGTGCCAGCAGGACAGGGGGCATTGGAAACACCATATATTTT. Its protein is CASRTGGIGNTIYF. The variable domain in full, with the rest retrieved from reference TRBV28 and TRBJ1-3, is DVKVTQSSRYLVKRTGEKVFLECVQDMDHENMFWYRQDPGLGLRLIYFSYDVKMKEKGDIPEGYSVSREKKERFSLILESASTNQTSMYLCASRTGGIGNTIYFGEGSWLTVV.

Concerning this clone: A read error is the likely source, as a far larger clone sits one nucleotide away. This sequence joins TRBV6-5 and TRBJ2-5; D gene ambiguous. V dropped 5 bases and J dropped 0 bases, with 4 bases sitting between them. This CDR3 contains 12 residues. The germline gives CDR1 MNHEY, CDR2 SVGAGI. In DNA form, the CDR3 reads TGTGCCAGCAGTCCGTACCAAGAGACCCAGTACTTC. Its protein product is CASSPYQETQYF.

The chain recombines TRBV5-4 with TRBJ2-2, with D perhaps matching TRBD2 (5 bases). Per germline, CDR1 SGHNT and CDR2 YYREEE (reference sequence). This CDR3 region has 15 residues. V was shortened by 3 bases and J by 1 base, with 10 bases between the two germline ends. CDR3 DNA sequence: TGTGCCAGCAGCTGGGTGGCGGGGAACACCGGGGAGCTGTTTTTT. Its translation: CASSWVAGNTGELFF.

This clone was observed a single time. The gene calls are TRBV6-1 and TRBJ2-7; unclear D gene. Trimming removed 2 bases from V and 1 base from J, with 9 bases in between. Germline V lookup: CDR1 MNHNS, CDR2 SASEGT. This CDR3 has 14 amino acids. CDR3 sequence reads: CASSEFGRSYEQYF. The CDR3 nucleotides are TGTGCCAGCAGTGAATTCGGCAGATCCTACGAGCAGTACTTC.